These T cell receptor beta chains were read from a single sample in a study of OX40 agonist ivuxolimab in advanced cancers. Sequenced by immunoSEQ multiplex PCR; TCRdb stores in-frame clones only, minus some. The sample records about 66,000 clones, around 86% being singletons. This sample comprised CD4+ or CD8+ T cells sorted from blood, obtained in a trial of the OX40 agonist ivuxolimab. The receptors come from an adult with an advanced solid tumor such as melanoma, head and neck, liver or kidney cancer. Each CDR3 is given with its conserved first and last residue. Each record gives: J gene, clone size, V gene, D gene, CDR3 DNA, CDR3 protein. The D gene is left open where the match is weak. Clone size is shown for a subset of rows, as once, few, many or a class of expanded clone.

J gene: TRBJ1-1
clone size: once
V gene: TRBV13
D gene: TRBD1
CDR3 DNA: TGTGCCAGCAGCTCCACTGACAGGGGTAGCACTGAAGCTTTCTTT
CDR3 protein: CASSSTDRGSTEAFF

J gene: TRBJ2-6
clone size: few
V gene: TRBV5-6
D gene: -
CDR3 DNA: TGTGCCAGCAGCTCGGGGCCCGAGGCCAACGTCCTGACTTTC
CDR3 protein: CASSSGPEANVLTF

J gene: TRBJ2-3
clone size: -
V gene: TRBV20-1
D gene: -
CDR3 DNA: TGCAGTCCCCGCACAGATACGCAGTATTTT
CDR3 protein: CSPRTDTQYF

J gene: TRBJ1-5
clone size: -
V gene: TRBV2
D gene: TRBD1
CDR3 DNA: TGTGCCAGCAGTGAACGGGCAGGGGGCTGGGATCAGCCCCAGCATTTT
CDR3 protein: CASSERAGGWDQPQHF

J gene: TRBJ2-2
clone size: few
V gene: TRBV7-2
D gene: -
CDR3 DNA: TGTGCCAGCAGCTTAGGATTGAGGGACCCGAACACCGGGGAGCTGTTTTTT
CDR3 protein: CASSLGLRDPNTGELFF

J gene: TRBJ2-3
clone size: -
V gene: TRBV19
D gene: -
CDR3 DNA: TGTGCCAGTGGCCCGCAGGCCCTCGCAACAGATACGCAGTATTTT
CDR3 protein: CASGPQALATDTQYF

J gene: TRBJ1-3
clone size: -
V gene: TRBV5-1
D gene: -
CDR3 DNA: TGCGCCAGCAGCTTGGAGGGCAACGACAGAAACACCATATATTTT
CDR3 protein: CASSLEGNDRNTIYF

J gene: TRBJ2-5
clone size: -
V gene: TRBV18
D gene: -
CDR3 DNA: TGTGCCAGCTCATTCCCGGGGTCAAGGGAGACCCAGTACTTC
CDR3 protein: CASSFPGSRETQYF

J gene: TRBJ1-2
clone size: -
V gene: TRBV4-3
D gene: TRBD1
CDR3 DNA: TGCGCCAGCAGCCAATACTTGGACAGGGAAGACTATGGCTACACCTTC
CDR3 protein: CASSQYLDREDYGYTF

J gene: TRBJ1-1
clone size: -
V gene: TRBV9
D gene: -
CDR3 DNA: TGTGCCAGCAGCGTTCTCCTAGGGGGGGACACTGAAGCTTTCTTT
CDR3 protein: CASSVLLGGDTEAFF

J gene: TRBJ2-5
clone size: -
V gene: TRBV1
D gene: -
CDR3 DNA: TGCACCAGCAGCCTAAGACCCCGACTGGAAACCCAGTACTTC
CDR3 protein: CTSSLRPRLETQYF

J gene: TRBJ1-2
clone size: once
V gene: TRBV5-1
D gene: -
CDR3 DNA: TGCGCCAGCAGCTTGGGGGCGGCAGGGGATGGTGGCTACACCTTC
CDR3 protein: CASSLGAAGDGGYTF

J gene: TRBJ2-3
clone size: -
V gene: TRBV7-2
D gene: TRBD2
CDR3 DNA: TGTGCCAGCAGCCCGGGACTAGTTAAGGCAGATACGCAGTATTTT
CDR3 protein: CASSPGLVKADTQYF

J gene: TRBJ1-3
clone size: -
V gene: TRBV7-3
D gene: -
CDR3 DNA: TGTGCCAGCAGCCCCTCCAGGGCAGGGACTGGAAACACCATATATTTT
CDR3 protein: CASSPSRAGTGNTIYF

J gene: TRBJ1-6
clone size: -
V gene: TRBV5-1
D gene: -
CDR3 DNA: TGCGCCAGCAGCTTTGATCAGGGGACTGGATCACCCCTCCACTTT
CDR3 protein: CASSFDQGTGSPLHF

J gene: TRBJ1-2
clone size: -
V gene: TRBV5-1
D gene: -
CDR3 DNA: TGCGCCAGCAGCTTGGACAGGGAGACTAACTATGGCTACACCTTC
CDR3 protein: CASSLDRETNYGYTF

J gene: TRBJ2-1
clone size: -
V gene: TRBV28
D gene: TRBD1
CDR3 DNA: TGTGCCAGCAGTAGGCCCCGGACAGGGGACAATGAGCAGTTCTTC
CDR3 protein: CASSRPRTGDNEQFF

J gene: TRBJ1-1
clone size: -
V gene: TRBV6-4
D gene: -
CDR3 DNA: TGTGCCAGCATTCCAAGGAGGAGTCAGCCCATGAACACTGAAGCTTTCTTT
CDR3 protein: CASIPRRSQPMNTEAFF

J gene: TRBJ2-5
clone size: -
V gene: TRBV5-5
D gene: TRBD2
CDR3 DNA: TGTGCCAGCAGGGCCGGGACTAGGGAACACCAAGAGACCCAGTACTTC
CDR3 protein: CASRAGTREHQETQYF

J gene: TRBJ2-3
clone size: -
V gene: TRBV4-2
D gene: -
CDR3 DNA: TGTGCCAGCAGCCAAGATATCGGAGACACAGATACGCAGTATTTT
CDR3 protein: CASSQDIGDTDTQYF

J gene: TRBJ2-1
clone size: -
V gene: TRBV7-9
D gene: -
CDR3 DNA: TGTGCCAGCAGCTTATTAAGCAATGAGCAGTTCTTC
CDR3 protein: CASSLLSNEQFF

J gene: TRBJ2-3
clone size: -
V gene: TRBV18
D gene: -
CDR3 DNA: TGTGCCAGCTCTCCAGGGGCAGATACGCAGTATTTT
CDR3 protein: CASSPGADTQYF

J gene: TRBJ2-3
clone size: -
V gene: TRBV6-5
D gene: TRBD2
CDR3 DNA: TGTGCCAGCAGTCTTAGCGGGGGCTACACAGATACGCAGTATTTT
CDR3 protein: CASSLSGGYTDTQYF

J gene: TRBJ2-7
clone size: -
V gene: TRBV6-5
D gene: -
CDR3 DNA: TGTGCCAGCAGTTTTGCCAGTCTACCTAGCGAGCAGTACTTC
CDR3 protein: CASSFASLPSEQYF

J gene: TRBJ2-7
clone size: -
V gene: TRBV18
D gene: TRBD1
CDR3 DNA: TGTGCCAGCTCACTACTACTCGGACAGGGGGACCACGAGCAGTACTTC
CDR3 protein: CASSLLLGQGDHEQYF

J gene: TRBJ2-2
clone size: once
V gene: TRBV7-2
D gene: -
CDR3 DNA: TGTGCCAGCAGCTTATTACAGTACACCGGGGAGCTGTTTTTT
CDR3 protein: CASSLLQYTGELFF

J gene: TRBJ2-1
clone size: -
V gene: TRBV19
D gene: TRBD2
CDR3 DNA: TGTGCCAGTAGTCTACTAGCGGGGTCGCAGTTCTTC
CDR3 protein: CASSLLAGSQFF

J gene: TRBJ2-5
clone size: few
V gene: TRBV6-6
D gene: -
CDR3 DNA: TGTGCCAGCAGTCTACGAGGGGAGACCCAGTACTTC
CDR3 protein: CASSLRGETQYF

J gene: TRBJ2-7
clone size: -
V gene: TRBV7-9
D gene: -
CDR3 DNA: TGTGCCAGCAGCTTAGGAAACCAGGGGACCTACGAGCAGTACTTC
CDR3 protein: CASSLGNQGTYEQYF

J gene: TRBJ1-1
clone size: -
V gene: TRBV11-2
D gene: -
CDR3 DNA: TGTGCCAGCAGCTTAGAAGAGAGAAGTAAAGCTTTCTTT
CDR3 protein: CASSLEERSKAFF

J gene: TRBJ1-1
clone size: -
V gene: TRBV18
D gene: TRBD1
CDR3 DNA: TGTGCCAGCTCAGGGGGACAGGGAGGTGGCACTGAAGCTTTCTTT
CDR3 protein: CASSGGQGGGTEAFF

J gene: TRBJ2-2
clone size: -
V gene: TRBV5-4
D gene: TRBD1
CDR3 DNA: TGTGCCAGCAGCCCGAGACAGGGGCCATCCACCGGGGAGCTGTTTTTT
CDR3 protein: CASSPRQGPSTGELFF

J gene: TRBJ2-3
clone size: few
V gene: TRBV11-2
D gene: -
CDR3 DNA: TGTGCCAGCAGCTGGCGGGCCAGGGGCACAGATACGCAGTATTTT
CDR3 protein: CASSWRARGTDTQYF

J gene: TRBJ1-6
clone size: -
V gene: TRBV6-5
D gene: -
CDR3 DNA: TGTGCCAGCAGTTACTCGCCGGAGAGGCGGGGGCCACCCCTCCACTTT
CDR3 protein: CASSYSPERRGPPLHF

J gene: TRBJ2-6
clone size: -
V gene: TRBV9
D gene: -
CDR3 DNA: TGTGCCAGCAGCTCCCGGGTTGGCGGGGCCAACGTCCTGACTTTC
CDR3 protein: CASSSRVGGANVLTF

J gene: TRBJ2-7
clone size: -
V gene: TRBV6-1
D gene: -
CDR3 DNA: TGTGCCAGCAGCCAAACATCCGACAAAGCCTACGAGCAGTACTTC
CDR3 protein: CASSQTSDKAYEQYF

J gene: TRBJ1-4
clone size: few
V gene: TRBV19
D gene: TRBD1
CDR3 DNA: TGTGCCAGTTATAACAGACAGGGGGCAGCGGAACTGTTTTTT
CDR3 protein: CASYNRQGAAELFF